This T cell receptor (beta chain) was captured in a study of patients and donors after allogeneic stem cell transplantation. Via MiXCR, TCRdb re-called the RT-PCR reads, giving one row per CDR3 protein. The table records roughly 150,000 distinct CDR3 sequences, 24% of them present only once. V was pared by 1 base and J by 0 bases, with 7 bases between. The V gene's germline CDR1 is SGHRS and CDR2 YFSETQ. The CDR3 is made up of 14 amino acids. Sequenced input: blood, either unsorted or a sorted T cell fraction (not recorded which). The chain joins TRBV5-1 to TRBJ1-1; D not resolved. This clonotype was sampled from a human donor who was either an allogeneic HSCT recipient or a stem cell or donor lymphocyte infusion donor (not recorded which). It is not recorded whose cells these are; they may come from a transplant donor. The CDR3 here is CASSLRRVNTEAFF. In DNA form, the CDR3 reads TGCGCCAGCAGCTTGAGGAGGGTGAACACTGAAGCTTTCTTT.